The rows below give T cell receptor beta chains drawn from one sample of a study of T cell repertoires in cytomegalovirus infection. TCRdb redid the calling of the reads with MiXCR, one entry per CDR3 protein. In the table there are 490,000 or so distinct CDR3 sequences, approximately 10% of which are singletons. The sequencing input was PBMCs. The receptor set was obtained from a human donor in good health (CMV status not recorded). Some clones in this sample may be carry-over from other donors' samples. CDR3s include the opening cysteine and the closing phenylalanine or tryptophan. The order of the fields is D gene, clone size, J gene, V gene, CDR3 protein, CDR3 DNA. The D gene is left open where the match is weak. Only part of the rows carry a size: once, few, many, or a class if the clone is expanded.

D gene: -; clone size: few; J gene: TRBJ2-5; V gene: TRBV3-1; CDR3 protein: CASSPTRGRAVETQYF; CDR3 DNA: TGTGCCAGCAGCCCGACTCGCGGGCGAGCGGTGGAGACCCAGTACTTC
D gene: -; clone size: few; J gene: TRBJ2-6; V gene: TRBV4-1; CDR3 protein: CASSQEDLSLFSGANVLTF; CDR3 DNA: TGCGCCAGCAGCCAAGAGGATCTAAGTCTTTTCTCTGGGGCCAACGTCCTGACTTTC
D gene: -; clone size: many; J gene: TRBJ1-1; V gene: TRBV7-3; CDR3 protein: CASSQEGGDTEAFF; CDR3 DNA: TGTGCCAGCAGCCAGGAGGGCGGCGACACTGAAGCTTTCTTT
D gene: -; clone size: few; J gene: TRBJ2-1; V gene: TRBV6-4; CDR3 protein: CASSEESGAYNEQFF; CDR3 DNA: TGTGCCAGCAGTGAGGAATCTGGGGCTTACAATGAGCAGTTCTTC
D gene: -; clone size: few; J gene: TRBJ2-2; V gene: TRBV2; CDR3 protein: CASREIQFTGELFF; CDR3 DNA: TGTGCCAGCCGGGAGATTCAGTTCACCGGGGAGCTGTTTTTT
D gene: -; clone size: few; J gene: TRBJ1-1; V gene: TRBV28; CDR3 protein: CASSPVVGRAAPEAFF; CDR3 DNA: TGTGCCAGCAGTCCCGTCGTGGGCAGGGCTGCGCCCGAAGCTTTCTTT
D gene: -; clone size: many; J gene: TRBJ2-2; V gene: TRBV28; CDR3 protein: CASSSRGAANTGELFF; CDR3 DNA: TGTGCCAGCAGTTCCCGCGGAGCCGCGAACACCGGGGAGCTGTTTTTT
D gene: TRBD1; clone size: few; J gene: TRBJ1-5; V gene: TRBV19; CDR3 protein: CASSIERQGGIPQHF; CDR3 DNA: TGTGCCAGTAGTATAGAAAGACAGGGGGGGATCCCCCAGCATTTT
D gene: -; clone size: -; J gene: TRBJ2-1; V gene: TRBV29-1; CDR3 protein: CSVLGETYNEQFF; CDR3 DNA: TGCAGCGTTCTGGGGGAGACTTACAATGAGCAGTTCTTC
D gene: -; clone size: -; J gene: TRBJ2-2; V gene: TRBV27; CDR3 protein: CASSFVPPPNTGELFF; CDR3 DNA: TGTGCCAGCAGTTTTGTGCCACCTCCGAACACCGGGGAGCTGTTTTTT
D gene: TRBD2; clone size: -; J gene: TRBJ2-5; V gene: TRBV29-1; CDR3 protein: CSVSGRAGETQYF; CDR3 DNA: TGCAGCGTCAGCGGGAGGGCCGGAGAGACCCAGTACTTC
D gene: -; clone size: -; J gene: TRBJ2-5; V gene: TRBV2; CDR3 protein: CASLRSQETQYF; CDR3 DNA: TGTGCCAGCCTCCGGTCCCAAGAGACCCAGTACTTC
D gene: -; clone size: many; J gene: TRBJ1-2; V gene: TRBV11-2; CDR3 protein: CASSLNNLLNYGYTF; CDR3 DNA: TGTGCCAGCAGCTTAAATAATCTGCTTAACTATGGCTACACCTTC
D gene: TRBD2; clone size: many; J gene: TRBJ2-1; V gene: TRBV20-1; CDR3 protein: CSAFSGAYNEQFF; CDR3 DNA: TGCAGTGCTTTTAGCGGGGCCTACAATGAGCAGTTCTTC
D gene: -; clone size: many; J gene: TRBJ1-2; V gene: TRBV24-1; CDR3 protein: CATSDLDFDGYTF; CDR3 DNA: TGTGCCACCAGTGATTTGGATTTCGATGGCTACACCTTC
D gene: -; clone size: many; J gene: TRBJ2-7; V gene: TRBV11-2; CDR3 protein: CASSLSPGPLSYEQYF; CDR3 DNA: TGTGCCAGCAGCTTATCTCCGGGACCTCTTTCCTACGAGCAGTACTTC
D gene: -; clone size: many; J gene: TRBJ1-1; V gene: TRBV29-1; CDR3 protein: CSVVIIGGNTEAFF; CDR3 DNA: TGCAGCGTTGTAATCATAGGGGGGAACACTGAAGCTTTCTTT
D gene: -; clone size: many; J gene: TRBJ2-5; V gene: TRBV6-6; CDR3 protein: CASSDRTWYQETQYF; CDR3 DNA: TGTGCCAGCAGTGACCGGACCTGGTACCAAGAGACCCAGTACTTC
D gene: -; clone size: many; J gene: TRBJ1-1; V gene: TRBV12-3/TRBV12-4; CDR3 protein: CASSLPGGTEAFF; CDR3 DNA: TGTGCCAGCAGCCTCCCCGGAGGGACTGAAGCTTTCTTT
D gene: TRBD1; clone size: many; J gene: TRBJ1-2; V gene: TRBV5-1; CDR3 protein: CASSSTTGLDGYTF; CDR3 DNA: TGCGCCAGCAGCTCAACGACAGGGTTGGATGGCTACACCTTC
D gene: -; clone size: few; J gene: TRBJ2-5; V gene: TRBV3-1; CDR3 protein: CASSQDYSGKTQYF; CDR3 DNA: TGTGCCAGCAGCCAAGATTACAGTGGAAAGACCCAGTACTTC
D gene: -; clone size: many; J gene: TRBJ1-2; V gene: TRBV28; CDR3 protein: CASSFPAQSRYGYTF; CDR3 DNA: TGTGCCAGCAGTTTCCCCGCGCAGTCTCGCTATGGCTACACCTTC